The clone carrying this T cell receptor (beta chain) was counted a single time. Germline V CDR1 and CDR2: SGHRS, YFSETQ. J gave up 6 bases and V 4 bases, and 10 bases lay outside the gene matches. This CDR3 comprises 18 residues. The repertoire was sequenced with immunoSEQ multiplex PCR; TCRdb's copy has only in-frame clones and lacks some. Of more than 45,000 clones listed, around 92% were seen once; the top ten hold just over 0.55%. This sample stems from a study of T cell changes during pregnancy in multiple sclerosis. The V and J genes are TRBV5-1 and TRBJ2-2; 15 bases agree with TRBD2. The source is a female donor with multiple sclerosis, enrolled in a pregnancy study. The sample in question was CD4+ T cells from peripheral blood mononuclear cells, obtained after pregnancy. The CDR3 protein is CASSTQGLAGGGSGELFF. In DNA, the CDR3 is TGCGCCAGCAGCACCCAGGGACTAGCGGGAGGAGGATCCGGGGAGCTGTTTTTT.